The rows below give T cell receptor beta chains drawn from one sample of a study of low-dose radiotherapy and immunotherapy resistance in tumors. TCRdb re-derived calls from the reads in MiXCR, one entry per CDR3 protein. Among tens of thousands of distinct CDR3 sequences listed, roughly 9% were seen once. The source material was PBMCs, sampled before treatment. These receptors came from a male donor with prostate cancer. Both conserved end residues are part of each CDR3. The D gene is left open where the match is weak. Size is stated for part of the rows, as once, few or many counts, or as a class when the clone is expanded.

D	size	V	J	CDR3	DNA
.	many	TRBV6-5	TRBJ2-7	CASSSYDYEQYF	TGTGCCAGCAGTTCCTACGATTACGAGCAGTACTTC
TRBD1	many	TRBV7-9	TRBJ1-4	CASSAGTAGGEKLFF	TGTGCCAGCAGCGCCGGGACAGCGGGTGGGGAAAAACTGTTTTTT
.	many	TRBV6-5	TRBJ2-7	CASAAAGPYEQYF	TGTGCCAGCGCTGCGGCAGGGCCCTACGAGCAGTACTTC
.	many	TRBV6-5	TRBJ1-2	CASSPGGSNYGYTF	TGTGCCAGCAGCCCGGGTGGCTCTAACTATGGCTACACCTTC
TRBD2	many	TRBV4-1	TRBJ2-5	CASSPTSGEETQYF	TGCGCCAGCAGCCCGACTAGCGGGGAAGAGACCCAGTACTTC
.	few	TRBV2	TRBJ2-3	CASSEAGRGTDTQYF	TGTGCCAGCAGTGAAGCTGGGCGAGGCACAGATACGCAGTATTTT
.	many	TRBV7-3	TRBJ2-2	CASSFRGLGGELFF	TGTGCCAGCAGCTTTCGGGGGCTGGGCGGGGAGCTGTTTTTT
.	many	TRBV6-5	TRBJ2-7	CASRAPGRNYEQYF	TGTGCCAGCAGGGCCCCGGGACGGAACTACGAGCAGTACTTC
.	many	TRBV7-6	TRBJ2-5	CASSVGGEQPTYQETQYF	TGTGCCAGCAGCGTAGGGGGGGAACAGCCGACCTACCAAGAGACCCAGTACTTC
.	many	TRBV29-1	TRBJ2-3	CSVENGDTQYF	TGCAGCGTTGAAAACGGAGATACGCAGTATTTT
.	many	TRBV9	TRBJ2-1	CASSVVTTEQFF	TGTGCCAGCAGCGTAGTAACGACGGAGCAGTTCTTC
TRBD2	many	TRBV28	TRBJ2-2	CASIRGGSSGELFF	TGTGCCAGCATTCGAGGCGGGAGTTCCGGGGAGCTGTTTTTT
TRBD1	many	TRBV6-1	TRBJ2-5	CASSVGQALETQYF	TGTGCCAGCAGTGTGGGACAGGCTTTAGAGACCCAGTACTTC
TRBD1	many	TRBV28	TRBJ1-5	CASNDRAQPQHF	TGTGCCAGCAATGACAGGGCCCAGCCCCAGCATTTT
.	many	TRBV29-1	TRBJ1-4	CSVEEWGEKLFF	TGCAGCGTTGAAGAATGGGGGGAAAAACTGTTTTTT
.	few	TRBV10-3	TRBJ2-7	CAISERYGTSYEQYF	TGTGCCATCAGTGAGCGGTACGGGACCTCCTACGAGCAGTACTTC
.	many	TRBV5-1	TRBJ2-2	CASSFTGRTNTGELFF	TGCGCCAGCAGCTTTACCGGACGGACGAACACCGGGGAGCTGTTTTTT
TRBD2	many	TRBV4-3	TRBJ2-1	CASSQDSLAGASGIPYNEQFF	TGCGCCAGCAGCCAAGATAGTCTAGCGGGAGCCTCGGGTATACCCTACAATGAGCAGTTCTTC
.	.	TRBV27	TRBJ2-5	CASSFLAQETQYF	TGTGCCAGCAGTTTTTTGGCCCAAGAGACCCAGTACTTC
.	many	TRBV28	TRBJ1-6	CASSFVAGRLNLSPLHF	TGTGCCAGCAGTTTTGTGGCAGGCCGGCTCAACCTCTCACCCCTCCACTTT
.	many	TRBV4-1	TRBJ1-5	CASSQDPLGGKGQPQHF	TGCGCCAGCAGCCAAGATCCTTTAGGGGGGAAGGGTCAGCCCCAGCATTTT
.	many	TRBV6-1	TRBJ1-5	CASQRGNNQPQHF	TGTGCCTCTCAGAGGGGCAACAATCAGCCCCAGCATTTT
.	many	TRBV9	TRBJ2-3	CASSVRTSTDTQYF	TGTGCCAGCAGCGTCCGGACCAGCACAGATACGCAGTATTTT
.	many	TRBV7-9	TRBJ2-1	CASSSEPTFEQFF	TGTGCCAGCAGCTCTGAACCGACGTTCGAGCAGTTCTTC
TRBD2	many	TRBV5-6	TRBJ2-3	CASSISGRVTDTQYF	TGTGCCAGCAGTATTAGCGGGAGGGTCACAGATACGCAGTATTTT